The text below deals with one T cell receptor beta chain. This record comes from a study of blood T cell repertoires in COVID-19. Looking at the study overall: Some COVID-19 samples were acute and others convalescent; all came from the United States, Italy and Spain. The analysed material was cDNA or gDNA that came from T cells, B-cell-depleted T cells, or PBMCs.

The length of the CDR3 is 15 residues. V was shortened by 0 bases and J by 7 bases, with 14 bases between the two germline ends. Germline CDR1 and CDR2: SGDLS and YYNGEE. Per the original data handling: Estimation of nucleated cell counts relied on the amplification of reference gene primers. Generated by immunoSEQ multiplex PCR, the TCRdb table keeps only in-frame clones and is missing some. V and J calls and clone size are as listed in that table; D and trimming were resolved from the DNA. The top ten hold roughly 9% of the sample, which has fewer than 200,000 clones, 88% seen once. The sample was PBMCs or T cells enriched from blood (not recorded which). This TCR derives from a woman aged 18-29 years who had recovered from COVID-19. The rearrangement links TRBV9 to TRBJ1-5; the D gene is possibly TRBD1 (5 bases). The CDR3 loop reads CASSVGGQEGQPQHF. The CDR3 bases are TGTGCCAGCAGCGTAGGTGGCCAGGAGGGGCAGCCCCAGCATTTT.